The 22 T cell receptor beta chains below all came from one sample that was sequenced in a study of metastatic and nonmetastatic thyroid tumors. TCRdb re-processed the PCR reads through MiXCR. The top ten hold 25% to 35% of the sample, which has several thousand clones, about 29% seen once. There were no patients who had received any treatment before thyroid surgery. The sample consisted of tumor tissue. The receptors shown here come from a female donor with papillary thyroid cancer or a benign thyroid nodule (not recorded which). Some clones in this sample may be carry-over from other donors' samples.

This clone was detected many times. The gene calls are TRBV6-1 and TRBJ2-7, with 10 bases that match TRBD2. Germline V gives CDR1 MNHNS, CDR2 SASEGT. V lost 6 bases and J lost 3; bases outside the gene matches: 5. The length of the CDR3 is 14 residues. DNA for the CDR3: TGTGCCAGCAGGGAGGGACTAGCGAACTACGAGCAGTACTTC. As protein: CASREGLANYEQYF.

In its sample, this clone ranks as medium-sized. The chain joins TRBV2 to TRBJ2-1; 11 nucleotides align to TRBD2. Germline assignment: CDR1 SNHLY and CDR2 FYNNEI. V dropped 6 bases and J dropped 4; count of bases not matched to a gene: 2. The CDR3 is made up of 14 amino acids. The DNA for the CDR3 is TGTGCCAGCAGCAGACTAGCGGGGTACAATGAGCAGTTCTTC. As protein: CASSRLAGYNEQFF.

This clone has a handful of counts. The rearrangement joins TRBV19 to TRBJ2-3, with D tentatively TRBD2 (7 bases). The germline V and J ends were trimmed by 7 bases and 3 bases, with 14 bases remaining between them. This CDR3 comprises 14 residues. Germline lookup yields CDR1 LNHDA and CDR2 SQIVND (reference sequence). For the CDR3, the DNA is TGTGCCAGTAAAGGGCGGGGGCGTACAGATACGCAGTATTTT. It is translated as CASKGRGRTDTQYF. The full variable domain, its missing parts supplied by reference TRBV19 and TRBJ2-3, is DGGITQSPKYLFRKEGQNVTLSCEQNLNHDAMYWYRQDPGQGLRLIYYSQIVNDFQKGDIAEGYSVSREKKESFPLTVTSAQKNPTAFYLCASKGRGRTDTQYFGPGTRLTVL.

The sample holds a few counts of this clone. In DNA form, the CDR3 reads TGTGCCACCAGGGGGCCTCTGGTCAATCAGCCCCAGCATTTT. It codes for CATRGPLVNQPQHF. The chain combines TRBV6-1 with TRBJ1-5, with 8 bases fitting TRBD1. Unmatched junction bases numbered 8, after V lost 10 bases and J lost 3 bases. Germline V lookup: CDR1 MNHNS, CDR2 SASEGT. This CDR3 comprises 14 residues.

V gene TRBV11-1 combines with J gene TRBJ2-3; TRBD2 aligns across 9 bases. The CDR3 sequence is 15 residues long. Germline V gene lookup returns CDR1 SGHAT and CDR2 FQDESV (reference sequence). V gave up 3 bases and J gave up 3 bases; unmatched junction bases: 4. CDR3 sequence (DNA): TGTGCCAGCAGCTTTAGCGGGAGAAGAACAGATACGCAGTATTTT. As protein: CASSFSGRRTDTQYF.

This chain links TRBV11-2 with TRBJ1-5; 7 positions agree with TRBD1. CDR1 SGHAT and CDR2 FQNNGV come from the germline V gene. Losses at the gene ends were 5 bases for V and 0 bases for J; bases not matched to a gene: 10. The CDR3 loop spans 17 amino acids. Written as DNA, the CDR3 is TGTGCCAGCAGCCCAGGAGGGGACAGCTATAGCAATCAGCCCCAGCATTTT. Its protein product is CASSPGGDSYSNQPQHF.

The sample holds a few counts of this clone. CDR3 nucleotides: TGTGCCAGCCCATCATTTTGGGGGAGACTGCATTTT. It is translated as CASPSFWGRLHF. This rearrangement joins TRBV5-8 to TRBJ1-5; D perhaps matches TRBD1 (5 bases). Germline V gene data show CDR1 as SGHTS and CDR2 as YDEGEE. CDR3 length equals 12 residues. V lost 7 bases to trimming and J lost 15 bases, with 20 bases between them.

The rearrangement uses TRBV6-2 or TRBV6-3 and TRBJ2-7; 15 bases match TRBD2. This CDR3 comprises 15 residues. Germline trimming cut 6 bases from V and 8 bases from J; bases unmatched to any gene: 8. Germline assignment: CDR1 MNHEY and CDR2 SVGEGT. The CDR3 is CASREGLAGGPKQYF. The CDR3, as DNA: TGTGCCAGCAGGGAGGGACTAGCGGGAGGTCCCAAGCAGTACTTC.

The chain couples TRBV14 to TRBJ1-4, with a possible D match to TRBD1 (5 bases). The germline V gene encodes CDR1 SGHDN and CDR2 FVKESK. The CDR3 has 15 amino acids. Trimming shortened V by 4 bases and J by 0 bases, and 9 bases separated the two germline ends. The CDR3 loop is CASSPWGATNEKLFF. The CDR3 DNA reads as TGTGCCAGCAGCCCCTGGGGGGCAACTAATGAAAAACTGTTTTTT.

Only a few counts were recorded for this clone. This may be a read error: a much more frequent sequence differs by one nucleotide. The chain employs TRBV12-3 or TRBV12-4 and TRBJ2-7, with D hard to call. There are 15 residues in the CDR3. Trimming shortened V by 0 bases and J by 1 base, and 10 bases separated the two germline ends. As DNA, the CDR3 is TGTGCCAGCAGTTTAGCCGTACGGGTGTCCTACGAGCAGTACTTC. The encoded protein is CASSLAVRVSYEQYF.

The table lists this clone with a few counts. The gene calls are TRBV6-1 and TRBJ1-1; maybe TRBD1 (5 bases). CDR3 size: 14 residues. CDR1 and CDR2 from the germline V gene are MNHNS and SASEGT. V lost 1 base and J 5 bases, leaving 11 bases between the germline ends. Here the CDR3 reads CASSEDYAGTEAFF. The CDR3 DNA follows: TGTGCCAGCAGTGAAGATTACGCAGGGACTGAAGCTTTCTTT.

As regards this clone: The junction shows a germline mismatch at one end, possibly a read error. V and J are TRBV20-1 and TRBJ1-4, with 8 bases identical to TRBD1. CDR1 and CDR2 from the germline V gene are DFQATT and SNEGSKA (reference sequence). This CDR3 comprises 16 residues. The CDR3 coding sequence is TGCAGTGCTAGACAGGGGGCAAACCAAACTAATGAAAAGCTGTTTTTC. Translation gives CSARQGANQTNEKLFF.

The chain links TRBV20-1 to TRBJ2-1; 9 bases match TRBD1. The CDR3 contains 13 residues. Germline-derived CDR1 and CDR2 are DFQATT and SNEGSKA (reference sequence). With V trimmed by 5 bases and J by 9 bases, 8 bases remained unmatched. For the CDR3, the DNA is TGCAGTGCTGAACCGGGACAGGGAGGTGAGCAGTTCTTC. This gives the protein CSAEPGQGGEQFF.

By share, this clone ranks as medium-sized (0.01 to 0.1%). The chain uses TRBV12-3 or TRBV12-4 and TRBJ2-5, with a weak D call TRBD1 (6 bases). CDR3 length equals 14 residues. Trimming took 2 bases from V and 5 from J, leaving 12 bases between them. The chain's CDR3 is CASSLTGSLETQYF. The CDR3 DNA is TGTGCCAGCAGTTTAACAGGGTCGTTGGAGACCCAGTACTTC.

The chain carries TRBV20-1 and TRBJ2-3; 8 nucleotides match TRBD2. The J segment lost 5 bases and the V segment lost 4 bases, leaving 17 bases of the junction unmatched. Looked up from germline, CDR1 is DFQATT and CDR2 is SNEGSKA (reference sequence). The CDR3 contains 17 residues. The CDR3 region is CSAISGASGLREDTQYF. The CDR3 bases are TGCAGTGCTATCTCGGGGGCTAGCGGGTTAAGAGAAGATACGCAGTATTTT.

The V gene is TRBV20-1, the J gene TRBJ1-1; maybe TRBD1 (5 bases). CDR1 and CDR2 (germline): DFQATT, SNEGSKA (reference sequence). This CDR3 is 17 amino acids long. The V and J ends lost 3 bases and 3 bases respectively, with 23 bases between them. The CDR3, as DNA: TGCAGTGCTAGCCCCCCGGGTCAGGGAATTTGGGACACTGAAGCTTTCTTT. As protein: CSASPPGQGIWDTEAFF.

V is TRBV6-1 and J is TRBJ1-2, with 7 bases aligning to TRBD1. Germline loops: CDR1 MNHNS, CDR2 SASEGT. The CDR3 loop spans 13 amino acids. V gave up 5 bases and J gave up 2 bases; unmatched junction bases: 2. CDR3 region: CASSPGGNYGYTF. CDR3 nucleotide sequence: TGTGCCAGCAGTCCAGGGGGAAACTATGGCTACACCTTC.

This chain joins TRBV24-1 and TRBJ2-1; TRBD1 matches 10 bases. This CDR3 is 16 amino acids long. Germline-derived CDR1 and CDR2 are KGHDR and SFDVKD. Trimming took 2 bases from V and 1 from J; bases not matched to a gene: 1. DNA of the CDR3: TGTGCCACCAGTGATTCGGGACAGGGGTCCTACAATGAGCAGTTCTTC. As protein: CATSDSGQGSYNEQFF.

By share of the sample, this clone is medium-sized. The V call is TRBV19, the J call TRBJ2-1; tentatively, D is TRBD1 (5 bases). The CDR3 consists of 14 residues. Trimming took off 7 bases at V and 9 bases at J, with 19 bases between the two ends. Germline values: CDR1 LNHDA, CDR2 SQIVND (reference sequence). The CDR3 sequence: CASNPGQPGGEQFF. In DNA, the CDR3 is TGTGCCAGTAACCCCGGACAACCCGGTGGTGAGCAGTTCTTC.

The chain has TRBV2 and TRBJ2-7; weak D call: TRBD1 (7 bases). This CDR3 is 13 amino acids long. V lost 11 bases to trimming and J lost 3 bases, with 17 bases between them. Germline CDR1 and CDR2: SNHLY and FYNNEI. The CDR3 region has the DNA TGTGCCGCAGGGAGGACAGGCGACTACGAGCAGTACTTC. This encodes CAAGRTGDYEQYF.

This clone ranks as medium-sized. This chain connects TRBV28 to TRBJ2-7, with D perhaps given as TRBD1 or TRBD2 (5 bases each). CDR3 length: 14 amino acids. With 3 bases removed from V and 6 bases from J, the gap between germline ends came to 15 bases. The germline gives CDR1 MDHEN, CDR2 SYDVKM. This CDR3 reads CASSFGGRGREQYF. CDR3 sequence (DNA): TGTGCCAGCAGTTTTGGGGGACGGGGTCGCGAGCAGTACTTC.

The chain has TRBV11-3 and TRBJ1-5, with 7 bases fitting TRBD1. Germline V gene lookup returns CDR1 SGHNT and CDR2 YENEEA. Trimming removed 5 bases from V and 0 bases from J; junction bases left unmatched: 7. This CDR3 spans 16 amino acids. Here the CDR3 reads CASSTRTGYSNQPQHF. The CDR3 nucleotides read TGTGCCAGCAGCACACGGACAGGCTATAGCAATCAGCCCCAGCATTTT.